This entry features one T cell receptor beta chain sequence. Its antigen is as yet unknown. Both 60 Vbeta primers and 13 Jbeta primers went into the PCR. Repertoires were generated with immunoSEQ multiplex PCR, while TCRdb's copy carries only in-frame clones and drops some. The table lists about 170,000 clones, under 80% of them singletons. The data stem from a study of cytomegalovirus exposure and HLA in healthy donors. Study-wide background: From donors who were HLA-typed, an early data release held approximately 80 million unique TCRs.

Study observations and caveats: Sequencing likely caused a cluster of highly shared sequence variants. The presence/absence work took it that sequencing depth was about the same across donors.

The receptor was derived from a female donor in good health and CMV-seronegative. Sequencing input: PBMCs.

Written as DNA, the CDR3 is TGCGCCAGCAGCTGGACGGGACAGGACTATGGCTACACCTTC. Residues: CASSWTGQDYGYTF. J is TRBJ1-2 and V is TRBV5-1; TRBD1 aligns across 8 bases. This CDR3 has 14 residues. The germline CDR1 and CDR2 sequences are SGHRS and YFSETQ. Trimming cost V 3 bases and J 3 bases; bases outside gene matches: 4.